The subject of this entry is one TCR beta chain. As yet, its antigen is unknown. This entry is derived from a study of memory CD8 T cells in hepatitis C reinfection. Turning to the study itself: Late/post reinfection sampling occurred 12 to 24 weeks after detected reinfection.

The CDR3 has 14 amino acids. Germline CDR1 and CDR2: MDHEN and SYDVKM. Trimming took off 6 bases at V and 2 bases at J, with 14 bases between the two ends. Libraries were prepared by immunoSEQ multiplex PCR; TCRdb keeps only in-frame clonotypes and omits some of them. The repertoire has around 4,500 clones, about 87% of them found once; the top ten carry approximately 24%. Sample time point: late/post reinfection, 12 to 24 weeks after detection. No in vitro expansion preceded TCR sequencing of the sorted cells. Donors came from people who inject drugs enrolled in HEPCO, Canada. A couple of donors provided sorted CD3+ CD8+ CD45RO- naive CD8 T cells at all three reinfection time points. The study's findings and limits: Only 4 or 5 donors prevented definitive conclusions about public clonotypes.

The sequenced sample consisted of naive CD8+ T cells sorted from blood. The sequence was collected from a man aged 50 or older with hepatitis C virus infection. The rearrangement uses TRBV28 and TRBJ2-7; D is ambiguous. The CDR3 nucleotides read TGTGCCAGCAGCTTAGGCAGGTCCACCTACGAGCAGTACTTC. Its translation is CASSLGRSTYEQYF.